This entry is about one TCR beta chain. Loaded into unsorted PBMC replicate PCRs was approximately 320 ng DNA, 25,000 to 30,000 T cell genomes. Libraries were prepared by immunoSEQ multiplex PCR; TCRdb keeps only in-frame clonotypes and omits some of them. The sample lists around 500,000 clones, around three quarters occurring once. All donors were Caucasian adults living in Nashville, Tennessee. The source of the sample is a study of shared clonotypes between healthy human individuals. Per germline, CDR1 DFQATT and CDR2 SNEGSKA (reference sequence). This CDR3 contains 8 residues. The TCR comes from a woman between 35 and 50 years old in good health. Some clones in this sample may be carry-over from other donors' samples. The rearrangement links TRBV20-1 to TRBJ1-1, with D possibly TRBD1 on 6 matching bases. The sample consisted of PBMCs. The CDR3 loop reads CRAGEAFF. The CDR3 DNA is TGCAGGGCAGGGGAGGCTTTCTTT.